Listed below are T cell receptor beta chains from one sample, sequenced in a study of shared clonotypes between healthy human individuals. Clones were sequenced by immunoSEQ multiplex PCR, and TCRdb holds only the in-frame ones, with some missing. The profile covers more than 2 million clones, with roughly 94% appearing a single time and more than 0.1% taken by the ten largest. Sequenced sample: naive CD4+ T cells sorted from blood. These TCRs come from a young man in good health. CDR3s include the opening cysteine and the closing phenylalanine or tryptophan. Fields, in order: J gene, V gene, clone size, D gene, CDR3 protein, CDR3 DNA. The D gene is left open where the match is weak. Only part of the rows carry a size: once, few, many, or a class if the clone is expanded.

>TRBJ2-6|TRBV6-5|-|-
CASSYRASSGANVLTF
TGTGCCAGCAGTTACAGGGCCAGTTCTGGGGCCAACGTCCTGACTTTC
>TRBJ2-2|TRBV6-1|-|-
CASRVLTGTGELFF
TGTGCCAGCAGAGTCTTAACGGGCACCGGGGAGCTGTTTTTT
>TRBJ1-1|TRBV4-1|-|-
CASSGSMNTEAFF
TGCGCCAGCAGCGGATCAATGAACACTGAAGCTTTCTTT
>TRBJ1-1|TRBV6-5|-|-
CASSSRGSDTEAFF
TGTGCCAGCAGTTCCCGGGGATCTGACACTGAAGCTTTCTTT
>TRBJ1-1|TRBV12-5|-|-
CASVPSRSTEAFF
TGTGCTAGTGTCCCATCGCGAAGCACTGAAGCTTTCTTT
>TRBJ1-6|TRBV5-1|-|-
CASSLDGYRNSPLHF
TGCGCCAGCAGCTTGGATGGGTACAGAAATTCACCCCTCCACTTT
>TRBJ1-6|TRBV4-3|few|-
CASSQDWGLINSPLHF
TGCGCCAGCAGCCAAGACTGGGGTCTCATTAATTCACCCCTCCACTTT
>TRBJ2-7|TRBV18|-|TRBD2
CASSPGGGAPEQYF
TGTGCCAGCTCACCTGGCGGGGGGGCCCCCGAGCAGTACTTC
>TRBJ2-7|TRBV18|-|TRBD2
CASSPPGLAGFTYEQYF
TGTGCCAGCTCACCACCGGGCCTAGCGGGATTCACCTACGAGCAGTACTTC
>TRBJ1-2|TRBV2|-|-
CASRNMGTSYGYTF
TGTGCCAGCAGGAACATGGGGACTAGCTATGGCTACACCTTC
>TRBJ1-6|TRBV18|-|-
CASSPLASPPLHF
TGTGCCAGCTCACCACTCGCGTCTCCTCCCCTCCACTTT
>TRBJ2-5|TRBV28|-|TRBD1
CASSGTVQETQYF
TGTGCCAGCAGCGGGACAGTACAAGAGACCCAGTACTTC
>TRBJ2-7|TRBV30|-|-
CAWRARGFSYEQYF
TGTGCCTGGAGAGCTCGGGGTTTCTCCTACGAGCAGTACTTC
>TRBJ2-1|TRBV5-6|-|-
CASSPRLSSRSYNEQFF
TGTGCCAGCAGCCCTAGATTAAGTTCACGCTCCTACAATGAGCAGTTCTTC